The next 18 T cell receptor beta chains were all read from a single sample in a study of shared clonotypes between healthy human individuals. The repertoire was sequenced with immunoSEQ multiplex PCR; TCRdb's copy has only in-frame clones and lacks some. The sample records some 700,000 clones, 90% being singletons. Sequenced sample: memory CD8+ T cells from PBMCs. Subset denoted: CD45RO+ cells pooled with CCR7-negative TemRA cells. Receptor source: a man younger than 35 in good health. Some clones in this sample may be carry-over from other donors' samples.

This clone was seen just once. The CDR3 loop is CATSRDELSFTDTQYF. In nucleotides, the CDR3 is TGTGCCACCAGCAGGGACGAATTAAGCTTCACAGATACGCAGTATTTT. The chain uses TRBV15 and TRBJ2-3, with D unresolved. Germline CDR1 and CDR2: LNHNV and YYDKDF (reference sequence). Trimming left V 3 bases short and J 2 bases short, with 15 bases between. The CDR3 sequence is 16 residues long. Together with reference TRBV15 and TRBJ2-3, the CDR3 gives the full variable domain: DAMVIQNPRYQVTQFGKPVTLSCSQTLNHNVMYWYQQKSSQAPKLLFHYYDKDFNNEADTPDNFQSRRPNTSFCFLDIRSPGLGDTAMYLCATSRDELSFTDTQYFGPGTRLTVL.

This clone has just one count. The CDR3 reads CASSLSTEAFF. CDR3 DNA: TGTGCCAGCAGCCTTAGCACTGAAGCTTTCTTT. The chain couples TRBV13 to TRBJ1-1, with no clear D. Germline V gene sequence: CDR1 PRHDT, CDR2 FYEKMQ (reference sequence). The CDR3 is 11 residues long. The V end was cut by 5 bases, the J end by 4 bases, with 5 bases between.

The V call is TRBV19, the J call TRBJ1-2; TRBD1 aligns across 8 bases. Per germline, CDR1 LNHDA and CDR2 SQIVND (reference sequence). Trimming took 2 bases from V and 6 from J; bases not matched to a gene: 8. This CDR3 spans 15 amino acids. Written as DNA, the CDR3 is TGTGCCAGTAGTATACGTTCAGGGGGCGCGGATGGCTACACCTTC. It specifies CASSIRSGGADGYTF.

J is TRBJ2-7 and V is TRBV6-5; 10 positions match TRBD2. Losses at the gene ends were 0 bases for V and 6 bases for J; bases not matched to a gene: 5. Germline assignment: CDR1 MNHEY and CDR2 SVGAGI. The CDR3 length is 15 residues. The CDR3: CASSYSSSGSSEQYF. CDR3 DNA: TGTGCCAGCAGTTACTCTTCTAGCGGGAGTTCCGAGCAGTACTTC.

This rearrangement joins TRBV9 to TRBJ2-7; weak D call: TRBD2 (5 bases). CDR1 SGDLS and CDR2 YYNGEE come from the germline V gene. CDR3 length: 13 residues. The germline V and J ends were trimmed by 3 bases and 6 bases, with 13 bases remaining between them. The CDR3 nucleotides read TGTGCCAGCAGCGCCCTCGGAGGCGGCGAGCAGTACTTC. It encodes CASSALGGGEQYF.

This chain joins TRBV10-3 and TRBJ1-1; perhaps TRBD1 as D (5 bases). The CDR3 spans 14 residues. Between the trimmed V and J ends, which lost 4 bases and 2 bases, there was a span of 11 bases. Per germline, CDR1 ENHRY and CDR2 SYGVKD. The CDR3 sequence is CAISGGGVNTEAFF. The CDR3 nucleotides are TGTGCCATCAGTGGGGGAGGGGTAAACACTGAAGCTTTCTTT.

The CDR3 loop is CASRLAGGPFNEQFF. In DNA form, the CDR3 reads TGTGCCAGCAGGCTAGCGGGAGGGCCTTTTAATGAGCAGTTCTTC. This rearrangement joins TRBV6-5 to TRBJ2-1; 12 nucleotides align to TRBD2. This CDR3 has 15 amino acids. With V trimmed by 6 bases and J by 7 bases, 7 bases remained unmatched. Germline V gene data show CDR1 as MNHEY and CDR2 as SVGAGI.

This chain links TRBV19 with TRBJ1-5; 7 nucleotides line up with TRBD1. The germline gives CDR1 LNHDA, CDR2 SQIVND (reference sequence). This CDR3 is built from 15 residues. With 3 bases clipped from V and 1 base from J, the junction kept 3 bases outside the gene matches. The CDR3 reads CASSMGTESNQPQHF. The CDR3 coding sequence is TGTGCCAGTAGTATGGGGACAGAAAGCAATCAGCCCCAGCATTTT.

The chain recombines TRBV5-1 with TRBJ2-1; D remains ambiguous. The CDR3 totals 14 residues. V lost 2 bases, J lost 5 bases, and 11 bases lay in between. CDR1 is SGHRS, CDR2 YFSETQ, per germline. The CDR3 region has the DNA TGCGCCAGCAGCTTCTGGGGTGGTGACAATGAGCAGTTCTTC. It yields the protein CASSFWGGDNEQFF.

The J gene is TRBJ2-1, the V gene TRBV13, with TRBD2 matching over 7 bases. The CDR3 totals 14 residues. Germline CDR1 and CDR2: PRHDT and FYEKMQ (reference sequence). V trimming: 5 bases; J trimming: 10 bases; junction bases outside the gene matches: 11. The CDR3 region has the DNA TGTGCCAGCAGCCCTAGCGGCAGGGTGGGAGAGCAGTTCTTC. Translated, it gives CASSPSGRVGEQFF.

The chain recombines TRBV21-1 with TRBJ1-2; the table's D gene call, TRBD1, was not cross checked with the DNA. TRBV21-1 constitutes a pseudogene. The CDR3 has 14 residues. The CDR3 coding sequence is TGTGCCAGCAGCAAAGCCGAGGACAGCTATGGCTACACCTTC. It translates to CASSKAEDSYGYTF.

The rearrangement links TRBV4-1 to TRBJ2-7; TRBD1 matches at 9 bases. CDR3 length: 15 amino acids. V lost 4 bases and J lost 0; bases outside the gene matches: 4. Germline CDR1 is MGHRA and CDR2 is YSYEKL. CDR3 loop: CASSPGQGYSYEQYF. CDR3 DNA sequence: TGCGCCAGCAGCCCGGGACAGGGTTACTCCTACGAGCAGTACTTC.

V is TRBV19 and J is TRBJ1-1; D is possibly TRBD1 (6 bases). The CDR3 contains 15 residues. Germline V gene lookup returns CDR1 LNHDA and CDR2 SQIVND (reference sequence). With 2 bases removed from V and 5 bases from J, the gap between germline ends came to 15 bases. The CDR3 sequence is CASSISAQGITEAFF. DNA for the CDR3: TGTGCCAGTAGTATATCCGCACAGGGAATAACTGAAGCTTTCTTT.

The rearrangement links TRBV14 to TRBJ2-7; a weak D match, TRBD1 (5 bases). The CDR3 consists of 13 residues. Germline V lookup: CDR1 SGHDN, CDR2 FVKESK. V was shortened by 2 bases and J by 6 bases, with 11 bases between the two germline ends. The CDR3 loop is CASSQRGWFEQYF. CDR3 bases: TGTGCCAGCAGCCAAAGGGGTTGGTTCGAGCAGTACTTC.

The CDR3 DNA reads TGTGCCAGCAGAACCGCTAGCGGGCCCTACCAGCCCCAGCATTTT. Protein: CASRTASGPYQPQHF. This chain links TRBV6-6 with TRBJ1-5; D call uncertain. The CDR3 totals 15 residues. Trimming left V 6 bases short and J 7 bases short, with 19 bases between. Germline V CDR1 and CDR2: MNHNY, SVGAGI (reference sequence).

The chain employs TRBV4-1 and TRBJ2-1; 12 positions match TRBD2. CDR3 length: 14 amino acids. V shed 4 bases, J shed 8 bases, and the junction held 3 bases outside the gene matches. Germline V gene data show CDR1 as MGHRA and CDR2 as YSYEKL. The CDR3 DNA reads TGCGCCAGCAGCCCCGGACTAGCGGGGCATGAGCAGTTCTTC. It translates to CASSPGLAGHEQFF.

The chain uses TRBV27 and TRBJ2-7, with D hard to call. The CDR3 contains 13 residues. V shed 2 bases and J shed 6 bases, with 11 bases lying between them. Germline CDR1 is MNHEY and CDR2 is SMNVEV (reference sequence). The CDR3 here is CASSLGRLSEQYF. The CDR3 DNA sequence: TGTGCCAGCAGTTTAGGGCGCCTCTCCGAGCAGTACTTC.

The CDR3 protein is CASSVGGMIGTEAFF. CDR3 DNA: TGTGCCAGCAGCGTAGGGGGAATGATAGGCACTGAAGCTTTCTTT. This sequence joins TRBV9 and TRBJ1-1; D ambiguous. With 0 bases removed from V and 4 bases from J, the gap between germline ends came to 13 bases. Germline V gene data show CDR1 as SGDLS and CDR2 as YYNGEE. This CDR3 comprises 15 residues.